These T cell receptor beta chains were read from a single sample in a study of OX40 agonist ivuxolimab in advanced cancers. Assay used: immunoSEQ multiplex PCR; TCRdb lists only in-frame clones, some missing. The table shows tens of thousands of clones, with approximately 80% occurring only once. The material was CD4+ or CD8+ T cells sorted from blood, obtained in a trial of the OX40 agonist ivuxolimab. The receptor source for this set is an adult with an advanced solid tumor such as melanoma, head and neck, liver or kidney cancer. Both conserved end residues are part of each CDR3. Each record gives: J gene, D gene, clone size, V gene, CDR3 DNA, CDR3 protein. A D gene is named only where the DNA matches it firmly. Size values are once, few and many counts, or a class for expanded clones, and some rows have none.

TRBJ2-6	TRBD1	-	TRBV19	TGTGCCAGTAGTAGCGGGACAGGGGGGTCTGGGGCCAACGTCCTGACTTTC	CASSSGTGGSGANVLTF
TRBJ2-3	-	-	TRBV19	TGTGCCAGTAGTGACGAGTTCGCGGGACCCCAGGATACGCAGTATTTT	CASSDEFAGPQDTQYF
TRBJ1-5	TRBD1	-	TRBV2	TGTGCCAGCAGTGAAAACCCCCCAGGGGGCTTTGGCAATCAGCCCCAGCATTTT	CASSENPPGGFGNQPQHF
TRBJ2-1	TRBD2	-	TRBV7-2	TGTGCCAGCAGCTTAGGCGGGACTAGCGGGGCTGTCAATGAGCAGTTCTTC	CASSLGGTSGAVNEQFF
TRBJ2-7	-	-	TRBV6-1	TGTGCCAGCACCTGGAGAGTTTCGAGCGAGCAGTACTTC	CASTWRVSSEQYF
TRBJ2-7	TRBD2	-	TRBV9	TGTGCCAGCAGCGGAGGTACGGGGGGGCCATACGAGCAGTACTTC	CASSGGTGGPYEQYF
TRBJ1-2	TRBD1	-	TRBV25-1	TGTGCCAGCAGATCCACGGACAGGGCAGACTATGGCTACACCTTC	CASRSTDRADYGYTF
TRBJ2-3	TRBD2	-	TRBV27	TGTGCCAGCAGACTGATCCTGGGCGGGAGGGGCCGCACAGATACGCAGTATTTT	CASRLILGGRGRTDTQYF
TRBJ2-1	TRBD2	-	TRBV6-1	TGTGCCAGCAGGGGAGCGGGAGAAATCAATGAGCAGTTCTTC	CASRGAGEINEQFF
TRBJ2-2	-	-	TRBV6-5	TGTGCCAGCAGTTACACCCGCAACACCGGGGAGCTGTTTTTT	CASSYTRNTGELFF
TRBJ2-5	-	-	TRBV28	TGTGCCAGCAGTTTATTGGGTACTGAAGAGACCCAGTACTTC	CASSLLGTEETQYF
TRBJ2-7	TRBD1	-	TRBV7-6	TGTGCCAGCAGCTTAGACAGGGGGGCAGGCGAGCAGTACTTC	CASSLDRGAGEQYF
TRBJ2-1	TRBD2	-	TRBV27	TGTGCCAGCAGGGCGCTAGCGGGCAATGAGCAGTTCTTC	CASRALAGNEQFF
TRBJ2-5	-	-	TRBV27	TGTGCCAGCAGCCACCCAGATAGAGAGACCCAGTACTTC	CASSHPDRETQYF
TRBJ2-4	TRBD1	-	TRBV7-9	TGTGCCAGCAGTGGACAGGGATTAAACATTCAGTACTTC	CASSGQGLNIQYF
TRBJ1-2	-	-	TRBV6-5	TGTGCCAGCAGAACAGGTGTTCCTAGCTATGGCTACACCTTC	CASRTGVPSYGYTF
TRBJ2-6	-	-	TRBV19	TGTGCCAGTAGTATAGGGAACACGGGGTCCAACGTCCTGACTTTC	CASSIGNTGSNVLTF
TRBJ1-1	-	-	TRBV7-9	TGTGCCAGCAGCTACCCGGGACTGGTGAACACTGAAGCTTTCTTT	CASSYPGLVNTEAFF
TRBJ1-2	TRBD1	-	TRBV7-9	TGTGCCAGCAGCTCTAACAGGGGTGGGGACTATGGCTACACCTTC	CASSSNRGGDYGYTF
TRBJ2-7	-	-	TRBV6-1	TGTGCCAGCGTGATATCCGGACTAATCTCCTACGAGCAGTACTTC	CASVISGLISYEQYF
TRBJ1-5	-	-	TRBV7-6	TGTGCCAGCAGCTTAGGAACGTCGGGGCAGCCCCAGCATTTT	CASSLGTSGQPQHF
TRBJ2-2	TRBD1	-	TRBV5-1	TGCGCCAGCAGCTTGGGTCCAGGGGGCTCCGGGGAGCTGTTTTTT	CASSLGPGGSGELFF
TRBJ1-3	-	-	TRBV9	TGTGCCAGCAGCTTGTACGGGGATACTGGAAACACCATATATTTT	CASSLYGDTGNTIYF
TRBJ2-5	-	-	TRBV28	TGTGCCAGCAGTTTACGGCTTGAAAGGGCGCAAGAGACCCAGTACTTC	CASSLRLERAQETQYF
TRBJ2-7	TRBD1	-	TRBV7-9	TGTGCCAGCAGCTTACGTGGCCAAGAATCAGGGGGTTTGTACGAGCAGTACTTC	CASSLRGQESGGLYEQYF
TRBJ2-1	TRBD2	-	TRBV7-3	TGTGCCAGCAGCCGCCTAGCGGGAGTGGAGCAGTTCTTC	CASSRLAGVEQFF
TRBJ1-1	-	-	TRBV5-4	TGTGCCAGCAGCTGGGGGGGGTCCGCTTTCTTT	CASSWGGSAFF
TRBJ2-7	-	-	TRBV6-5	TGTGCCAGCAGGGGGACCCCGGGACGCCACTTCGAGCAGTACTTC	CASRGTPGRHFEQYF
TRBJ2-5	TRBD2	-	TRBV7-9	TGTGCCAGCAGCTCCACTAGCGTTTCACAAGAGACCCAGTACTTC	CASSSTSVSQETQYF
TRBJ2-2	-	-	TRBV6-1	TGTGCCAGCAGCTACGAACTGAACACCGGGGAGCTGTTTTTT	CASSYELNTGELFF
TRBJ2-7	TRBD2	-	TRBV11-2	TGTGCCAGCAGCTTAGCCCAAGCGGGAGCTTACGAGCAGTACTTC	CASSLAQAGAYEQYF
TRBJ1-1	-	-	TRBV11-1	TGTGCCAGCAGCTCTTCCCGATGGGGGGGCACTGAAGCTTTCTTT	CASSSSRWGGTEAFF
TRBJ2-6	-	-	TRBV28	TGTGCCAGCAGTGGTTCAAGCTCTGGGGCCAACGTCCTGACTTTC	CASSGSSSGANVLTF
TRBJ2-6	TRBD1	-	TRBV18	TGTGCCAGCTCAACCGGGACAGGACCCAACGTCCTGACTTTC	CASSTGTGPNVLTF
TRBJ1-1	-	-	TRBV11-3	TGTGCCAGCAGCTTGGAAGGGGCCACTGAAGCTTTCTTT	CASSLEGATEAFF
TRBJ1-1	-	-	TRBV6-1	TGTGCCAGCAGTGATGGAACGAACAGTGAAGCTTTCTTT	CASSDGTNSEAFF
TRBJ1-2	-	-	TRBV29-1	TGCAGCGTTGTGGTACAGGACTATGGCTACACCTTC	CSVVVQDYGYTF
TRBJ1-2	-	few	TRBV7-2	TGTGCCAGCAGCTTAAACGGACCCTATGGCTACACCTTC	CASSLNGPYGYTF
TRBJ1-2	TRBD1	once	TRBV28	TGTGCCAGCAGTTTTAGGGACAGGGGGCTTAGCTACACCTTC	CASSFRDRGLSYTF
TRBJ2-1	-	-	TRBV19	TGTGCCTCCGTCAGGGGGGGTGGTAGCTCCTACAATGAGCAGTTCTTC	CASVRGGGSSYNEQFF
TRBJ2-1	TRBD2	once	TRBV9	TGTGCCAGCAGCGTCCGGGGGGAGGCTGCAAATGAGCAGTTCTTC	CASSVRGEAANEQFF
TRBJ2-2	-	-	TRBV21-1	TGTGCCAGCAGCAAAGGGGTGGGAGGAAGGGCCCCCGGGGAGCTGTTTTTT	CASSKGVGGRAPGELFF
TRBJ1-4	-	-	TRBV4-1	TGCGCCAGCAGCCACACCCCAGGGTATAATGAAAAACTGTTTTTT	CASSHTPGYNEKLFF
TRBJ2-5	-	-	TRBV7-8	TGTGCCAGCAGCAGACAGTTCCGGGAGACCCAGTACTTC	CASSRQFRETQYF
TRBJ2-5	-	-	TRBV11-2	TGTGCCAGCAGCTTTCGAGCCCAGGAGACCCAGTACTTC	CASSFRAQETQYF
TRBJ2-7	TRBD2	-	TRBV30	TGTGCCTGGAGTGGCCCCTCGGGGACTAGCGGGAGGTTGGCCTACGAGCAGTACTTC	CAWSGPSGTSGRLAYEQYF
TRBJ2-7	-	-	TRBV7-6	TGTGCCAGCAGCGTATCGACTGAATCCTTCTACGAGCAGTACTTC	CASSVSTESFYEQYF
TRBJ2-7	-	once	TRBV7-2	TGTGCCAGCAGCCCCGGGACATTCGCCTACGAGCAGTACTTC	CASSPGTFAYEQYF
TRBJ1-4	-	-	TRBV14	TGTGCCAGCAGCCCCAGGGCCAAGGCTAATGAAAAACTGTTTTTT	CASSPRAKANEKLFF
TRBJ1-1	-	-	TRBV7-8	TGTGCCAGCAGCTCCTCCCTAGGGAGAAACACTGAAGCTTTCTTT	CASSSSLGRNTEAFF
TRBJ1-1	TRBD1	-	TRBV28	TGTGCCAGCACCGGGACAGGGAGGGGATTTGCGGAAGCTTTCTTT	CASTGTGRGFAEAFF
TRBJ1-1	-	-	TRBV30	TGTGCCTGGAGCGCACGTTCGGGGGCGGGTGAAGCTTTCTTT	CAWSARSGAGEAFF
TRBJ2-7	-	-	TRBV11-2	TGTGCCAGCAGCTTAAACCGGGGTACCTCCTACGAGCAGTACTTC	CASSLNRGTSYEQYF
TRBJ2-7	TRBD2	-	TRBV7-9	TGTGCCGGCCGCGCGGGGGGGAGCTCCTACGAGCAGTACTTC	CAGRAGGSSYEQYF
TRBJ2-3	TRBD1	-	TRBV19	TGTGCCAGTAGTACCGGGACAGGACTCTACACAGATACGCAGTATTTT	CASSTGTGLYTDTQYF